The source of this T cell receptor (beta chain) is a study of regulatory T cells in long-lasting Graves disease. The study, taken as a whole, reports: Newly diagnosed disease favored TRBV20-1 and TRBJ2-1 over persistent disease.

To make TCR beta libraries, researchers used iRepertoire HTBI primers and Arm-PCR of CDR3 regions. Source study methods: Across samples, more than 55 TRBV and around 14 TRBJ segments were found. TCRdb used MiXCR to reprocess the multiplex PCR reads, holding one entry per CDR3 protein. V and J calls and clone size were set by TCRdb, not the authors. The repertoire holds 600,000 to 800,000 distinct CDR3 sequences, with around 30% as singletons. Sample time point: persistent/refractory GD, antithyroid drugs over 5 years with positive TRAb. Construction of the TCR library relied on RNA isolated from PBMCs. Note on this clonotype: Its antigen is unidentified.

The CDR3 consists of 16 residues. The V gene lost 7 bases and the J gene lost 0 bases, with 17 bases spanning the gap. This clonotype was obtained from a female donor with Graves disease. V is TRBV12-3 or TRBV12-4 and J is TRBJ2-3, with a tentative D call TRBD1 (6 bases). The specimen was peripheral blood mononuclear cells (PBMCs), collected when the disease was refractory, from a patient treated with antithyroid drugs. The CDR3 is CASKGDGLVSTDTQYF. CDR3 nucleotides: TGTGCCAGCAAGGGGGACGGATTGGTGAGCACAGATACGCAGTATTTT.